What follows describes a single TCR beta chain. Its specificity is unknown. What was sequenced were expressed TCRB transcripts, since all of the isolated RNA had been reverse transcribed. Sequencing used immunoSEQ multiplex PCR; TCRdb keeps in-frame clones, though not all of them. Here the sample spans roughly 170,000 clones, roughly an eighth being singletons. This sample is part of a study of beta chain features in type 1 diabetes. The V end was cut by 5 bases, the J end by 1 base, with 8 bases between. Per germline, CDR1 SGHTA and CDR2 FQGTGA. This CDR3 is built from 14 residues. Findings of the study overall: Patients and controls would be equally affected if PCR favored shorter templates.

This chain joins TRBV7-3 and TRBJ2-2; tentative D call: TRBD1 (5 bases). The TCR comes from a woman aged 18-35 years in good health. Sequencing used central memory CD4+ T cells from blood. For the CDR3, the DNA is TGTGCCAGCAGCCTTACAGGGAACACCGGGGAGCTGTTTTTT. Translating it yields CASSLTGNTGELFF.